Below, 27 T cell receptor beta chains from the same sample are listed, as sequenced in a study of cytotoxic CD8 clonotypes in ibrutinib-treated CLL. Only in-frame clones appear in the TCRdb table, and some are missing; sequencing was by immunoSEQ multiplex PCR. The table lists about 200,000 clones, roughly 77% of them singletons. Sequenced here: PBMCs, sampled after 12 months of ibrutinib treatment. These receptors all come from a human donor with chronic lymphocytic leukemia.

Turning to this clone: Compared with germline, one end of the junction differs, possibly owing to a read error. The chain links TRBV7-7 to TRBJ2-2, with D perhaps TRBD2 (6 bases). Germline CDR1 SSHAT, CDR2 FNYEAQ (reference sequence). The CDR3 totals 13 residues. As DNA, the CDR3 is TGTGCTAGCAGACCCGGGAGCACCGGGGAGCTGTTTTTT. This codes for CASRPGSTGELFF.

The chain employs TRBV27 and TRBJ1-5; D is unresolved. Germline lookup yields CDR1 MNHEY and CDR2 SMNVEV (reference sequence). This CDR3 contains 14 residues. Trimming removed 6 bases from V and 5 bases from J, with 14 bases in between. Written as DNA, the CDR3 is TGTGCCAGCAGAGGCGCCGGCGGATATCAGCCCCAGCATTTT. The encoded protein is CASRGAGGYQPQHF.

V and J are TRBV28 and TRBJ1-1; no reliable D call. The V gene's germline CDR1 is MDHEN and CDR2 SYDVKM. CDR3 length: 11 residues. Trimming stripped 6 bases from V and 7 bases from J, with 9 bases between. CDR3 protein: CASSPDIEAFF. CDR3 coding DNA: TGTGCCAGCAGCCCTGATATTGAAGCTTTCTTT.

The gene calls are TRBV5-1 and TRBJ2-7; a weak D match, TRBD1 (6 bases). Germline-derived CDR1 and CDR2 are SGHRS and YFSETQ. This CDR3 has 15 residues. V was clipped by 3 bases and J by 2 bases, with 15 bases between them. The DNA for the CDR3 is TGCGCCAGCAGCTATACAGGGTCCTCAACCTACGAGCAGTACTTC. As protein: CASSYTGSSTYEQYF.

This clone turned up a few times. The chain has TRBV19 and TRBJ1-5; D is ambiguous. Germline loops: CDR1 LNHDA, CDR2 SQIVND (reference sequence). Between the trimmed V and J ends, which lost 7 bases and 9 bases, there was a span of 19 bases. This CDR3 comprises 14 residues. CDR3 sequence: CASMTDGIARPQHF. The CDR3 DNA is TGTGCCAGTATGACGGACGGCATCGCGAGGCCCCAGCATTTT.

There are many counts of this clone. The chain joins TRBV28 to TRBJ2-7, with a tentative D call TRBD2 (5 bases). This CDR3 is 12 amino acids long. The germline V and J ends were trimmed by 4 bases and 7 bases, with 11 bases remaining between them. Germline V gene sequence: CDR1 MDHEN, CDR2 SYDVKM. The CDR3 sequence is CASSSVQREQYF. In nucleotides, the CDR3 is TGTGCCAGCAGTTCTGTTCAGCGGGAGCAGTACTTC.

This clone was seen only a few times. This chain uses TRBV9 with TRBJ1-1, with D possibly matching TRBD1 (5 bases). Germline V lookup: CDR1 SGDLS, CDR2 YYNGEE. The CDR3 covers 14 residues. V lost 0 bases to trimming and J lost 5 bases, with 11 bases between them. Here the CDR3 DNA reads TGTGCCAGCAGCGTAGGGAGGGGTCGGACTGAAGCTTTCTTT. Translating gives CASSVGRGRTEAFF.

The genes are TRBV29-1 and TRBJ2-3, with 9 nucleotides matching TRBD1. Germline V gene data show CDR1 as SQVTM and CDR2 as ANQGSEA. V was pared by 7 bases and J by 1 base, with 21 bases of the junction left unmatched. The CDR3 has 19 amino acids. The CDR3 nucleotides are TGCAGCGCCACCTCCACTGTTCCGGGACAGGGATTTGGCACAGATACGCAGTATTTT. Its protein product is CSATSTVPGQGFGTDTQYF.

The rearrangement links TRBV30 to TRBJ1-2; 12 positions match TRBD1. The CDR3 has 15 residues. V was clipped by 3 bases and J by 5 bases; unmatched bases: 7. Germline-derived CDR1 and CDR2 are GTSNPN and SVGIG (reference sequence). The CDR3 loop is CAWSRGGQGAYGYTF. In DNA form, the CDR3 reads TGTGCCTGGAGCCGGGGGGGACAGGGGGCTTATGGCTACACCTTC.

This clone was observed at least ten times. The J gene is TRBJ1-3, the V gene TRBV6-1, with a possible D match to TRBD1 (5 bases). The CDR3 sequence is 15 residues long. Trimming pared 4 bases from V and 1 base from J, leaving 11 bases between. Germline values: CDR1 MNHNS, CDR2 SASEGT. The CDR3 nucleotides read TGTGCCAGCAGTGCGGACCCAGGGTCTGGAAACACCATATATTTT. It is translated as CASSADPGSGNTIYF.

The CDR3 nucleotides read TGTGCCAGCAGTCGGGGAGGCTATCAGCCCCAGCATTTT. It codes for CASSRGGYQPQHF. The rearrangement links TRBV6-5 to TRBJ1-5; the D is unclear. Germline CDR1 and CDR2: MNHEY and SVGAGI. The CDR3 has 13 residues. The V end lost 5 bases, the J end lost 5 bases, and 10 bases lay between the germline ends.

This chain joins TRBV7-3 and TRBJ1-1, with TRBD1 as a possible D gene (5 bases). Deletions cut 2 bases from V and 1 base from J, with 11 bases between. CDR1 and CDR2 (germline): SGHTA, FQGTGA. CDR3 length: 15 residues. The chain's CDR3 is CASSLQGTGNTEAFF. CDR3 coding DNA: TGTGCCAGCAGCTTACAAGGGACGGGGAACACTGAAGCTTTCTTT.

The chain couples TRBV7-2 to TRBJ1-2, with D unresolved. Deletions cut 5 bases from V and 3 bases from J, with 16 bases between. Germline assignment: CDR1 SGHTA and CDR2 FQGNSA. The CDR3 sequence is 15 residues long. DNA of the CDR3: TGTGCCAGCAGCCCGAGGATATCTTGGGACTATGGCTACACCTTC. Amino acid sequence: CASSPRISWDYGYTF.

On this clone: The limits of the CDR3 on the DNA are not certain, so only TCRdb's listed CDR3 is given. The chain combines TRBV6-1 with TRBJ1-2. The CDR3 spans 17 residues, counting both ends. Looked up from germline, CDR1 is MNHNS and CDR2 is SASEGT. The CDR3 loop reads CASSVGPQSSSGYGYTF.

The table lists this clone with many counts. The V and J genes are TRBV4-2 and TRBJ2-6; the match to TRBD1 covers 7 bases. This CDR3 comprises 15 residues. CDR1 and CDR2 (germline): LGHNA, YNFKEQ. Trimming removed 1 base from V and 4 bases from J; junction bases left unmatched: 1. CDR3 amino acids: CASSQGTGGANVLTF. CDR3 DNA: TGTGCCAGCAGCCAAGGGACAGGAGGGGCCAACGTCCTGACTTTC.

The chain couples TRBV6-1 to TRBJ2-7, with a weak D call TRBD2 (5 bases). CDR1 MNHNS and CDR2 SASEGT come from the germline V gene. Trimming shortened V by 4 bases and J by 4 bases, and 17 bases separated the two germline ends. The CDR3 covers 15 residues. This CDR3 is CASSASIGPGYEQYF. The CDR3 region has the DNA TGTGCCAGCAGTGCATCAATAGGACCGGGATACGAGCAGTACTTC.

V usage is TRBV11-2 and J usage is TRBJ1-2; a weak D match, TRBD1 (5 bases). The V end was cut by 5 bases, the J end by 8 bases, with 24 bases between. The CDR3 has 16 amino acids. CDR1 SGHAT and CDR2 FQNNGV come from the germline V gene. CDR3 amino acids: CASSPSLGSQGYGYTF. DNA for the CDR3: TGTGCCAGCAGCCCATCGCTAGGGTCGCAGGGTTACGGCTACACCTTC. Together with reference TRBV11-2 and TRBJ1-2, the CDR3 gives the full variable domain: EAGVAQSPRYKIIEKRQSVAFWCNPISGHATLYWYQQILGQGPKLLIQFQNNGVVDDSQLPKDRFSAERLKGVDSTLKIQPAKLEDSAVYLCASSPSLGSQGYGYTFGSGTRLTVV.

The sample holds a few counts of this clone. CDR3 DNA: TGTGCCAGCAGGATTAAACAGGACTACACCTTC. Its protein product is CASRIKQDYTF. The chain uses TRBV2 and TRBJ1-2, with TRBD1 as a possible D gene (5 bases). The CDR3 totals 11 residues. Trimming removed 6 bases from V and 10 bases from J, with 12 bases in between. Looked up from germline, CDR1 is SNHLY and CDR2 is FYNNEI. Drawing the rest from reference TRBV2 and TRBJ1-2, the complete variable domain is EPEVTQTPSHQVTQMGQEVILRCVPISNHLYFYWYRQILGQKVEFLVSFYNNEISEKSEIFDDQFSVERPDGSNFTLKIRSTKLEDSAMYFCASRIKQDYTFGSGTRLTVV.

This chain joins TRBV29-1 and TRBJ2-1; a possible D gene is TRBD2 (5 bases). V gave up 7 bases and J gave up 6 bases, with 16 bases separating them. Germline V gene data show CDR1 as SQVTM and CDR2 as ANQGSEA. The CDR3 is made up of 13 amino acids. For the CDR3, the DNA is TGCAGCGCCACTGACCAGAGGGTCAATGAGCAGTTCTTC. Amino acid sequence: CSATDQRVNEQFF.

This sequence joins TRBV29-1 and TRBJ2-7; D remains unclear. CDR3 length: 12 amino acids. Germline lookup yields CDR1 SQVTM and CDR2 ANQGSEA. V was cut by 4 bases and J by 2 bases, with 9 bases left in between. The DNA for the CDR3 is TGCAGCGTTGTAGAGCTGACCTACGAGCAGTACTTC. Translated: CSVVELTYEQYF.

CDR3 sequence (DNA): TGTGCCAGCAGCTTAGAGGCCCTACGCGCCGGGGAGCTGTTTTTT. This codes for CASSLEALRAGELFF. The chain employs TRBV7-2 and TRBJ2-2, with no clear D. Germline-derived CDR1 and CDR2 are SGHTA and FQGNSA. The CDR3 length is 15 residues. The V end lost 1 base, the J end lost 6 bases, and 12 bases lay between the germline ends.

The chain carries TRBV19 and TRBJ2-7; 9 nucleotides line up with TRBD1. Germline V gene data show CDR1 as LNHDA and CDR2 as SQIVND (reference sequence). The V gene end was trimmed by 5 bases and the J gene end by 4 bases; junction bases not matched to a gene: 6. The CDR3 spans 14 residues. CDR3 sequence: CASSDRQGVYEQYF. CDR3 DNA: TGTGCCAGTAGTGATCGACAGGGGGTTTACGAGCAGTACTTC.

The V gene is TRBV28, the J gene TRBJ2-2; unclear D gene. V shed 6 bases and J shed 4 bases, with 3 bases lying between them. The CDR3 runs to 11 residues. Germline V lookup: CDR1 MDHEN, CDR2 SYDVKM. DNA of the CDR3: TGTGCCAGCAGCCGCACCGGGGAGCTGTTTTTT. Translation gives CASSRTGELFF.

The chain employs TRBV9 and TRBJ1-5; a possible D gene is TRBD1 (5 bases). Germline V gives CDR1 SGDLS, CDR2 YYNGEE. CDR3 length: 13 amino acids. Trimming stripped 3 bases from V and 7 bases from J, with 11 bases between. The chain's CDR3 is CASSAVGEQPQHF. DNA for the CDR3: TGTGCCAGCAGCGCTGTAGGGGAACAGCCCCAGCATTTT.

The chain joins TRBV14 to TRBJ2-2; D is uncertain. The V gene's germline CDR1 is SGHDN and CDR2 FVKESK. The CDR3 covers 15 residues. V lost 1 base and J lost 5, with 11 bases in between. The CDR3 protein is CASSQGGPGTGELFF. The DNA for the CDR3 is TGTGCCAGCAGCCAAGGAGGACCTGGAACCGGGGAGCTGTTTTTT.

In its sample, this clone was seen a few times. This sequence joins TRBV30 and TRBJ2-5; D is perhaps TRBD1 (6 bases). V gave up 4 bases and J gave up 5 bases, with 14 bases separating them. Germline CDR1 is GTSNPN and CDR2 is SVGIG (reference sequence). There are 13 residues in the CDR3. The CDR3 sequence: CAWNLGAWETQYF. CDR3 nucleotides: TGTGCCTGGAATCTGGGGGCTTGGGAGACCCAGTACTTC.

The rearrangement uses TRBV18 and TRBJ2-7; D remains unclear. The CDR3 contains 14 residues. Germline V gene sequence: CDR1 KGHSH, CDR2 LQKENI. The ends were cut back, 6 bases at V and 0 bases at J, with 12 bases in the middle. The CDR3 DNA is TGTGCCAGCTCCCCTGACACACTCTCCTACGAGCAGTACTTC. Encoded protein: CASSPDTLSYEQYF.